Included here is one T cell receptor beta chain sequence, with context. Its antigen is not known. The entry originates in a study of post-analysis software for immune sequencing data. Study-level points and caveats: Significantly lower normalized Chao1 diversity was found in patients with multiple sclerosis relative to controls.

Incorporated into the TCR beta cDNA libraries were unique molecular identifiers, which served to reduce PCR and sequencing biases. T cells numbering about 0.9 to 11 million yielded cDNA molecules that totaled about 500,000. TCRdb called the PCR reads again in MiXCR, with one record for every CDR3 protein. The table shows about 770,000 distinct CDR3 sequences, with around 45% occurring only once. The clonotype comes from a girl aged 5 to 17 with multiple sclerosis. The sequencing input was blood.

CDR3 coding DNA: TGCAGTGCTCAGGGCCCCAGGGGGAACAATGAGCAGTTCTTC. This sequence encodes CSAQGPRGNNEQFF. The chain employs TRBV20-1 and TRBJ2-1; 7 bases are shared with TRBD1. CDR3 length: 14 amino acids. The germline CDR1 and CDR2 sequences are DFQATT and SNEGSKA (reference sequence). Trimming at V came to 5 bases and at J to 5 bases, leaving 9 bases not matched to a gene.